These 21 T cell receptor beta chains were all obtained from the same sample, sequenced in a study of vaccination and CD4 T cells after COVID-19. The treatment: roughly 11-day PBMC culture with coronavirus spike peptide pools or control peptides (ViraFEST assay). Oncomine TCR Beta short-read sequencing was applied to DNA from cultured CD4+ T cells. In TCRdb, the PCR reads were re-called with MiXCR into one record per CDR3 protein. The sample includes some 13,000 distinct CDR3 sequences, 35% of them seen just once. For these receptors, no antigen is known. Input material: CD4+ T cells from blood, cultured in vitro. The receptors derive from a human donor who had recovered from COVID-19.

V is TRBV2 and J is TRBJ1-2; D is unclear. V lost 4 bases and J 6 bases, leaving 15 bases between the germline ends. The CDR3 is 14 residues long. From germline, CDR1 is SNHLY and CDR2 FYNNEI. CDR3 amino acids: CASSGTKGNHGYTF. Here the CDR3 DNA reads TGTGCCAGCAGTGGCACCAAAGGGAACCATGGCTACACCTTC.

The V and J genes are TRBV19 and TRBJ1-5; 7 bases map to TRBD1. Germline V gene sequence: CDR1 LNHDA, CDR2 SQIVND (reference sequence). V was pared by 6 bases and J by 0 bases, with 14 bases of the junction left unmatched. This CDR3 has 18 amino acids. The CDR3 sequence is CASRFSGTAFYSNQPQHF. Written as DNA, the CDR3 is TGTGCCAGTAGGTTTTCCGGGACAGCTTTTTATAGCAATCAGCCCCAGCATTTT.

By sample share, this clonotype is medium-sized. The chain combines TRBV27 with TRBJ1-5; unclear D gene. Germline V gene sequence: CDR1 MNHEY, CDR2 SMNVEV (reference sequence). The CDR3 covers 15 residues. V lost 5 bases to trimming and J lost 2 bases, with 13 bases between them. The CDR3 DNA reads TGTGCCAGCAGTGTTTTGTTTTCGGGCAATCAGCCCCAGCATTTT. It codes for CASSVLFSGNQPQHF.

Here the CDR3 reads CASSSGGGWGNEQFF. In DNA form, the CDR3 reads TGTGCCAGCAGCTCAGGTGGGGGCTGGGGCAATGAGCAGTTCTTC. V is TRBV7-2 and J is TRBJ2-1, with D possibly TRBD1 on 6 matching bases. Deletions cut 4 bases from V and 6 bases from J, with 16 bases between. Germline-derived CDR1 and CDR2 are SGHTA and FQGNSA. The CDR3 sequence is 15 residues long.

This clonotype has only a few counts. The V gene is TRBV27, the J gene TRBJ2-7; D call uncertain. The V end was cut by 11 bases, the J end by 3 bases, with 17 bases between. The CDR3 runs to 13 residues. Germline V lookup: CDR1 MNHEY, CDR2 SMNVEV (reference sequence). The CDR3 coding sequence is TGTGCCTCCGCCAGGCAGGTTGGCTACGAGCAGTACTTC. This codes for CASARQVGYEQYF.

By frequency in the sample, this clonotype is medium-sized. The V call is TRBV27, the J call TRBJ1-5; a possible D gene is TRBD1 (5 bases). The CDR3 length is 14 residues. Germline assignment: CDR1 MNHEY and CDR2 SMNVEV (reference sequence). The ends were cut back, 2 bases at V and 6 bases at J, with 11 bases in the middle. CDR3 sequence: CASSLLAGSQPQHF. In DNA form, the CDR3 reads TGTGCCAGCAGTTTACTGGCAGGGAGTCAGCCCCAGCATTTT.

This rearrangement joins TRBV20-1 to TRBJ2-7; D perhaps matches TRBD2 (6 bases). The germline gives CDR1 DFQATT, CDR2 SNEGSKA (reference sequence). The CDR3 sequence is 13 residues long. Deletions cut 3 bases from V and 3 bases from J, with 12 bases between. CDR3 amino acids: CSASGSLRYEQYF. Here the CDR3 DNA reads TGCAGTGCTAGCGGGAGCCTCCGCTACGAGCAGTACTTC.

The V gene is TRBV28, the J gene TRBJ2-2; 7 positions match TRBD1. V was pared by 6 bases and J by 1 base, with 5 bases of the junction left unmatched. CDR1 is MDHEN and CDR2 is SYDVKM in the germline V gene. This CDR3 has 15 residues. DNA of the CDR3: TGTGCCAGCAGCGAATGGACAGGGAACACCGGGGAGCTGTTTTTT. Its translation: CASSEWTGNTGELFF.

This clonotype was seen only a few times. The chain employs TRBV5-6 and TRBJ1-2; D gene ambiguous. CDR1 and CDR2 from the germline V gene are SGHDT and YYEEEE. Trimming removed 0 bases from V and 8 bases from J, with 17 bases in between. The CDR3 runs 15 residues. This chain's CDR3 is CASSLAQVPISGYTF. CDR3 coding DNA: TGTGCCAGCAGCTTGGCCCAGGTACCAATAAGCGGCTACACCTTC.

V and J are TRBV5-8 and TRBJ2-6; D possibly corresponds to TRBD2 (7 bases). Trimming removed 4 bases from V and 0 bases from J, with 20 bases in between. This CDR3 comprises 19 residues. Germline-derived CDR1 and CDR2 are SGHTS and YDEGEE. The CDR3 here is CASSRRTAGAFSGANVLTF. CDR3 nucleotides: TGTGCCAGCAGCCGACGCACTGCGGGGGCTTTCTCTGGGGCCAACGTCCTGACTTTC. The whole variable domain, remainder taken from reference TRBV5-8 and TRBJ2-6, is EAGVTQSPTHLIKTRGQQATLRCSPISGHTSVYWYQQALGLGLQFLLWYDEGEERNRGNFPPRFSGRQFPNYSSELNVNALELEDSALYLCASSRRTAGAFSGANVLTFGAGSRLTVL.

This clonotype has only a few counts. The rearrangement uses TRBV7-6 and TRBJ1-4; D gene ambiguous. This CDR3 is 14 amino acids long. The V gene's germline CDR1 is SGHVS and CDR2 FNYEAQ. Trimming left V 5 bases short and J 8 bases short, with 15 bases between. CDR3 coding DNA: TGTGCCAGCAGCCCCTCGGAGCCCGGGGAAAAACTGTTTTTT. Encoded protein: CASSPSEPGEKLFF.

This clonotype appeared once. The V gene is TRBV6-1, the J gene TRBJ2-7; tentatively, D is TRBD2 (6 bases). This CDR3 has 13 amino acids. Germline CDR1 is MNHNS and CDR2 is SASEGT. Trimming took off 8 bases at V and 3 bases at J, with 14 bases between the two ends. The DNA of the CDR3 is TGTGCCAGCTGGACGGGACTGAGCTACGAGCAGTACTTC. Translation: CASWTGLSYEQYF.

This clonotype turned up a few times. The rearrangement joins TRBV27 to TRBJ2-7, with D perhaps being TRBD1 or TRBD2 (5 bases each). This CDR3 has 14 amino acids. V lost 4 bases, J lost 1 base, and 11 bases lay in between. Germline CDR1 reads MNHEY; CDR2 reads SMNVEV (reference sequence). In DNA, the CDR3 is TGTGCCAGCAGTTGGGGGTTGGCTTCCTACGAGCAGTACTTC. Encoded protein: CASSWGLASYEQYF.

The rearrangement links TRBV2 to TRBJ1-2; 7 nucleotides match TRBD1. CDR1 and CDR2 from the germline V gene are SNHLY and FYNNEI. The CDR3 extends over 15 amino acids. V trimming: 3 bases; J trimming: 3 bases; junction bases outside the gene matches: 7. As DNA, the CDR3 is TGTGCCAGCAGTGACGGGACAGCAATATACTATGGCTACACCTTC. The encoded protein is CASSDGTAIYYGYTF.

V is TRBV20-1 and J is TRBJ2-5; the D gene is possibly TRBD2 (5 bases). The V end lost 5 bases, the J end lost 2 bases, and 15 bases lay between the germline ends. Germline-derived CDR1 and CDR2 are DFQATT and SNEGSKA (reference sequence). CDR3 length equals 14 residues. The CDR3 DNA follows: TGCAGTGCTTGGCCGGCACTAGGGCAAGAGACCCAGTACTTC. It codes for CSAWPALGQETQYF.

The J gene is TRBJ2-7, the V gene TRBV7-2, with D perhaps given as TRBD1 or TRBD2 (5 bases each). Per the germline V gene, CDR1 is SGHTA and CDR2 is FQGNSA. Trimming removed 5 bases at V and 2 bases at J, with 19 bases between. This CDR3 comprises 16 residues. DNA of the CDR3: TGTGCCAGCAGCCCAGGTTTCCCGGGACGGACCTACGAGCAGTACTTC. It specifies CASSPGFPGRTYEQYF. Full variable domain (rest looked up from reference TRBV7-2 and TRBJ2-7): GAGVSQSPSNKVTEKGKDVELRCDPISGHTALYWYRQSLGQGLEFLIYFQGNSAPDKSGLPSDRFSAERTGGSVSTLTIQRTQQEDSAVYLCASSPGFPGRTYEQYFGPGTRLTVT.

V gene TRBV27 combines with J gene TRBJ2-4; 9 bases align to TRBD1. Germline loops: CDR1 MNHEY, CDR2 SMNVEV (reference sequence). CDR3 length: 16 amino acids. V shed 5 bases and J 6 bases; nucleotides not matched to a gene: 11. The CDR3 DNA reads as TGTGCCAGCAGTCCCCGGACAGGGGCTGGGGGAAACATTCAGTACTTC. The encoded protein is CASSPRTGAGGNIQYF.

The chain has TRBV29-1 and TRBJ2-3, with D uncertain. CDR1 is SQVTM and CDR2 is ANQGSEA in the germline V gene. The CDR3 runs 12 residues. Trimming cost V 6 bases and J 6 bases, with 13 bases left between them. In nucleotides, the CDR3 is TGCAGCGTCGCGCATAGTAGGGATACGCAGTATTTT. Translating gives CSVAHSRDTQYF.

The V call is TRBV11-1, the J call TRBJ2-5; D gene unclear. With 1 base removed from V and 2 bases from J, the gap between germline ends came to 8 bases. This CDR3 has 14 residues. Germline CDR1 SGHAT, CDR2 FQDESV (reference sequence). CDR3 sequence reads: CASSLGGKQETQYF. The CDR3 region has the DNA TGTGCCAGCAGCTTAGGTGGGAAACAAGAGACCCAGTACTTC.

This rearrangement joins TRBV5-6 to TRBJ2-1, with D perhaps matching TRBD1 (6 bases). The CDR3 totals 13 residues. The germline V and J ends were trimmed by 5 bases and 6 bases, with 12 bases remaining between them. Germline CDR1 SGHDT, CDR2 YYEEEE. The chain's CDR3 is CASSHDRFNEQFF. The CDR3 nucleotides read TGTGCCAGCAGTCATGACAGGTTCAATGAGCAGTTCTTC. Variable domain in full (rest from reference TRBV5-6 and TRBJ2-1): DAGVTQSPTHLIKTRGQQVTLRCSPKSGHDTVSWYQQALGQGPQFIFQYYEEEERQRGNFPDRFSGHQFPNYSSELNVNALLLGDSALYLCASSHDRFNEQFFGPGTRLTVL.

The chain combines TRBV20-1 with TRBJ1-1; the D is unclear. V dropped 1 base and J dropped 5 bases, with 14 bases sitting between them. Germline V CDR1 and CDR2: DFQATT, SNEGSKA (reference sequence). This CDR3 has 14 residues. The CDR3 reads CSARGRRVGTEAFF. The CDR3, as DNA: TGCAGTGCTAGAGGTCGGAGGGTAGGGACTGAAGCTTTCTTT.